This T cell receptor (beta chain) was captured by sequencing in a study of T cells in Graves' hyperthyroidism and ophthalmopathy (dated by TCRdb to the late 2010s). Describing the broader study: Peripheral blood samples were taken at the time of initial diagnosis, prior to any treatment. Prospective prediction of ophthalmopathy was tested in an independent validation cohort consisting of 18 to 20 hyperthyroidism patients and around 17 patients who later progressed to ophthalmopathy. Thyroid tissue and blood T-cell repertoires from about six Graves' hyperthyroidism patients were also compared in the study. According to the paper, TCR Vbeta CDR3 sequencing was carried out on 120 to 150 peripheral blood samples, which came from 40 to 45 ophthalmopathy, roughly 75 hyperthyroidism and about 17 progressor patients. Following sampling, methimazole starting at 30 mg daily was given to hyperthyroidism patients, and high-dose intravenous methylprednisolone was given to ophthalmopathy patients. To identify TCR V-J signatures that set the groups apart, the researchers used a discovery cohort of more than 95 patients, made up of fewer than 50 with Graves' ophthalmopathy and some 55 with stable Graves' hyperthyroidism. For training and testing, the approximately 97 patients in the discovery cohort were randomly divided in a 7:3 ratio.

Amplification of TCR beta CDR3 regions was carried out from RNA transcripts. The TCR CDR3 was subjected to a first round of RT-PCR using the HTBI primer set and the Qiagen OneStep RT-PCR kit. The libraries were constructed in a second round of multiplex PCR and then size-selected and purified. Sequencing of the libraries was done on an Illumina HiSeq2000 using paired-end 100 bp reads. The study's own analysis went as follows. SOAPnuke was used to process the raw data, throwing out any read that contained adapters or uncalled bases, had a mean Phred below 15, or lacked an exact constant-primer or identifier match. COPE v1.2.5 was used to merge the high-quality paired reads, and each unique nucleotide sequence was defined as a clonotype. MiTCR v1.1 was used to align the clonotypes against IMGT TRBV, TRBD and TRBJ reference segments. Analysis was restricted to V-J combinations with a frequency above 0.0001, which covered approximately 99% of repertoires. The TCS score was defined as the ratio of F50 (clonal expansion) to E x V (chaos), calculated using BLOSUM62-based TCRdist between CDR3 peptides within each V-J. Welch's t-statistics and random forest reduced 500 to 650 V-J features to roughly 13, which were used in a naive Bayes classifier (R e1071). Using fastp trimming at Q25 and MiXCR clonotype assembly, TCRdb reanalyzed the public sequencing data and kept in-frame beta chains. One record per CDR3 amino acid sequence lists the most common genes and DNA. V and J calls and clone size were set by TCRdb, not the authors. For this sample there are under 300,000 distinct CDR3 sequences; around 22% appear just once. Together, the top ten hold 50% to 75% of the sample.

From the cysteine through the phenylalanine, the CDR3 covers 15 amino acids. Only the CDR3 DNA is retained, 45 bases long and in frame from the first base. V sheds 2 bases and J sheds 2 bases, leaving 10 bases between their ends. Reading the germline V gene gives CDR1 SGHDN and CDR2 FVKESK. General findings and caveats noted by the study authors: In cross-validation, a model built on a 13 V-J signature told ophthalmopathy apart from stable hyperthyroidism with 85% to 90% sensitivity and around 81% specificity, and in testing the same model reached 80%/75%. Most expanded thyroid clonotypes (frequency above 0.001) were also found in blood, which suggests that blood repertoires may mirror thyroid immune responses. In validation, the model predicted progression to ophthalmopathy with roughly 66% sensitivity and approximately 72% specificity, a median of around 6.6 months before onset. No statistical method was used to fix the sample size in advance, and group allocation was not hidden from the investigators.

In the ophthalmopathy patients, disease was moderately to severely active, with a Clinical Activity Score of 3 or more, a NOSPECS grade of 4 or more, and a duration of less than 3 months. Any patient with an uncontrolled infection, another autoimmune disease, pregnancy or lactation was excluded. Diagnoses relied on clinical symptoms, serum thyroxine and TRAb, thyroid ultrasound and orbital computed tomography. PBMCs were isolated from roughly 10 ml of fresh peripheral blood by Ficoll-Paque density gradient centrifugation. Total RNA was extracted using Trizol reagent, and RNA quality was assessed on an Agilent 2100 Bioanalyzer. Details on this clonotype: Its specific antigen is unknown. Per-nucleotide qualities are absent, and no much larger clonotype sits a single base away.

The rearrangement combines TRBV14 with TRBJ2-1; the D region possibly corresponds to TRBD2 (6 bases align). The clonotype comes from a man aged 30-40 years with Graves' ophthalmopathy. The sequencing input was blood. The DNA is TGTGCCAGCAGCCAATTTAGCGGTCCCTACAATGAGCAGTTCTTC. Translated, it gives CASSQFSGPYNEQFF.